Listed here are 11 T cell receptor beta chains from one sample, sequenced in a study of T-cell reconstitution after alpha-beta-depleted transplantation in children. TCRbeta library preparation incorporated unique molecular identifiers. A single record per CDR3 protein comes from TCRdb applying MiXCR to the PCR reads. The sample consists of a few hundred thousand distinct CDR3 sequences, 20% to 30% of them appearing once. The specimen was PBMCs, collected before TCRalphabeta/CD19-depleted stem cell transplant. These receptors all stem from a boy under two years old with Wiskott-Aldrich syndrome, due to receive a stem cell transplant.

This clonotype was seen many times. Its ends do not fully match the called genes, so a read error is possible. V gene TRBV5-1 combines with J gene TRBJ2-7; 10 nucleotides align to TRBD1. This CDR3 contains 14 residues. Germline V CDR1 and CDR2: SGHRS, YFSETQ. CDR3: CASSSGTGVYEQYF. As DNA, the CDR3 is TGTGCCAGCAGTTCGGGGACAGGGGTCTACGAGCAGTACTTC.

The rearrangement links TRBV15 to TRBJ2-3; 7 bases agree with TRBD2. Germline loops: CDR1 LNHNV, CDR2 YYDKDF (reference sequence). The CDR3 length is 14 residues. Trimming cost V 9 bases and J 1 base; bases outside gene matches: 7. CDR3 sequence reads: CATQHTSGTDTQYF. DNA for the CDR3: TGTGCCACTCAGCATACTAGCGGCACAGATACGCAGTATTTT.

A few counts support this clonotype. This rearrangement joins TRBV9 to TRBJ2-5; the D gene could be TRBD1 or TRBD2 (5 bases each). This CDR3 region has 15 residues. The germline CDR1 and CDR2 sequences are SGDLS and YYNGEE. V lost 4 bases, J lost 5 bases, and 18 bases lay in between. The CDR3: CASSRGPTSGETQYF. For the CDR3, the DNA is TGTGCCAGCAGCCGGGGACCTACATCTGGGGAGACCCAGTACTTC.

This clonotype was observed at least ten times. The chain couples TRBV27 to TRBJ2-2, with unresolved D. Between the trimmed V and J ends, which lost 4 bases and 4 bases, there was a span of 7 bases. Per the germline V gene, CDR1 is MNHEY and CDR2 is SMNVEV (reference sequence). The CDR3 runs 13 residues. The CDR3 here is CASSSYRTGELFF. Here the CDR3 DNA reads TGTGCCAGCAGTTCCTACCGCACCGGGGAGCTGTTTTTT.

The J gene is TRBJ2-5, the V gene TRBV9, with 7 bases matching TRBD2. The CDR3 has 14 amino acids. Unmatched junction bases numbered 3, after V lost 0 bases and J lost 4 bases. The germline V gene has CDR1 SGDLS and CDR2 YYNGEE. The CDR3 nucleotides read TGTGCCAGCAGCGTAGGCGGGGGAGGAGAGACCCAGTACTTC. Its translation: CASSVGGGGETQYF.

The rearrangement joins TRBV20-1 to TRBJ1-1, with TRBD1 as a possible D gene (5 bases). The CDR3 sequence is 14 residues long. V lost 6 bases to trimming and J lost 7 bases, with 21 bases between them. In germline, CDR1 is DFQATT, CDR2 SNEGSKA (reference sequence). CDR3 sequence (DNA): TGCAGTGCCTCTATTCCCGGGACGGGAAATGAAGCTTTCTTT. Translation: CSASIPGTGNEAFF.

The V call is TRBV5-6, the J call TRBJ2-1; 7 bases fit TRBD2. The CDR3 sequence is 16 residues long. Looked up from germline, CDR1 is SGHDT and CDR2 is YYEEEE. Trimming at V came to 0 bases and at J to 4 bases, leaving 7 bases not matched to a gene. The CDR3 spells CASSLDASGVYNEQFF. As DNA, the CDR3 is TGTGCCAGCAGCTTGGATGCTAGCGGCGTATACAATGAGCAGTTCTTC. The entire variable domain, with the rest obtained from reference TRBV5-6 and TRBJ2-1, is as follows: DAGVTQSPTHLIKTRGQQVTLRCSPKSGHDTVSWYQQALGQGPQFIFQYYEEEERQRGNFPDRFSGHQFPNYSSELNVNALLLGDSALYLCASSLDASGVYNEQFFGPGTRLTVL.

The chain recombines TRBV15 with TRBJ2-7; D is undetermined. The germline CDR1 and CDR2 sequences are LNHNV and YYDKDF (reference sequence). The ends were cut back, 3 bases at V and 2 bases at J, with 11 bases in the middle. There are 14 residues in the CDR3. The CDR3 here is CATSSGDSAYEQYF. DNA for the CDR3: TGTGCCACCAGCAGCGGTGACTCAGCCTACGAGCAGTACTTC.

The CDR3 region has the DNA TGCAGTGCTATATCAGGAAATCAGCCCCAGCATTTT. Protein: CSAISGNQPQHF. The chain is built from TRBV20-1 and TRBJ1-5; D not certain. The germline V and J ends were trimmed by 4 bases and 4 bases, with 8 bases remaining between them. Germline V gene lookup returns CDR1 DFQATT and CDR2 SNEGSKA (reference sequence). The CDR3 totals 12 residues.

This clonotype was found a few times. This rearrangement joins TRBV7-8 to TRBJ1-6, with a possible D match to TRBD1 (6 bases). With 2 bases removed from V and 6 bases from J, the gap between germline ends came to 11 bases. In germline, CDR1 is SGHVS, CDR2 FQNEAQ. CDR3 length: 15 residues. The CDR3 DNA reads TGTGCCAGCAGCTTATGCTCCAGGGGTAATTCACCCCTCCACTTT. Protein: CASSLCSRGNSPLHF.

J is TRBJ1-5 and V is TRBV27, with TRBD1 matching 10 bases. Germline CDR1 MNHEY, CDR2 SMNVEV (reference sequence). The CDR3 extends over 17 amino acids. The V segment lost 4 bases and the J segment 0 bases; nucleotides outside the gene matches: 6. CDR3 protein: CASSSRTGGDSNQPQHF. The CDR3 nucleotides are TGTGCCAGCAGTTCCCGGACAGGGGGAGATAGCAATCAGCCCCAGCATTTT.